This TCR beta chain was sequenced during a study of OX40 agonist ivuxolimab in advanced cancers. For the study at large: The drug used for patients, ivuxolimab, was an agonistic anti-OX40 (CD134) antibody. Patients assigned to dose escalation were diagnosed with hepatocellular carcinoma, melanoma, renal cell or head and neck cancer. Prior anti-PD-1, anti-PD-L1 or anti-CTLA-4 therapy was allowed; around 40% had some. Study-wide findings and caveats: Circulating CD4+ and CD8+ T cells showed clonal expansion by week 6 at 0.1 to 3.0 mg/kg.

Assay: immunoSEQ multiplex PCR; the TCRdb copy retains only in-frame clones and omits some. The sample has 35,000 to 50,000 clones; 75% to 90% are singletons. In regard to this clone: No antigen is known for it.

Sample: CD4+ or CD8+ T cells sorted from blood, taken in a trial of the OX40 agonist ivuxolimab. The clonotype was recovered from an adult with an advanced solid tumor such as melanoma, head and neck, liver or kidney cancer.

CDR3 coding DNA: TGTGCCATCAGTAGACTGGAGCAGGGGACTCACAATGAGCAGTTCTTC. This translates into CAISRLEQGTHNEQFF. The chain joins TRBV10-3 to TRBJ2-1, with D perhaps matching TRBD1 or TRBD2 (6 bases each). V was trimmed by 5 bases and J by 5 bases, leaving 19 bases between them. This CDR3 spans 16 amino acids. Germline assignment: CDR1 ENHRY and CDR2 SYGVKD.